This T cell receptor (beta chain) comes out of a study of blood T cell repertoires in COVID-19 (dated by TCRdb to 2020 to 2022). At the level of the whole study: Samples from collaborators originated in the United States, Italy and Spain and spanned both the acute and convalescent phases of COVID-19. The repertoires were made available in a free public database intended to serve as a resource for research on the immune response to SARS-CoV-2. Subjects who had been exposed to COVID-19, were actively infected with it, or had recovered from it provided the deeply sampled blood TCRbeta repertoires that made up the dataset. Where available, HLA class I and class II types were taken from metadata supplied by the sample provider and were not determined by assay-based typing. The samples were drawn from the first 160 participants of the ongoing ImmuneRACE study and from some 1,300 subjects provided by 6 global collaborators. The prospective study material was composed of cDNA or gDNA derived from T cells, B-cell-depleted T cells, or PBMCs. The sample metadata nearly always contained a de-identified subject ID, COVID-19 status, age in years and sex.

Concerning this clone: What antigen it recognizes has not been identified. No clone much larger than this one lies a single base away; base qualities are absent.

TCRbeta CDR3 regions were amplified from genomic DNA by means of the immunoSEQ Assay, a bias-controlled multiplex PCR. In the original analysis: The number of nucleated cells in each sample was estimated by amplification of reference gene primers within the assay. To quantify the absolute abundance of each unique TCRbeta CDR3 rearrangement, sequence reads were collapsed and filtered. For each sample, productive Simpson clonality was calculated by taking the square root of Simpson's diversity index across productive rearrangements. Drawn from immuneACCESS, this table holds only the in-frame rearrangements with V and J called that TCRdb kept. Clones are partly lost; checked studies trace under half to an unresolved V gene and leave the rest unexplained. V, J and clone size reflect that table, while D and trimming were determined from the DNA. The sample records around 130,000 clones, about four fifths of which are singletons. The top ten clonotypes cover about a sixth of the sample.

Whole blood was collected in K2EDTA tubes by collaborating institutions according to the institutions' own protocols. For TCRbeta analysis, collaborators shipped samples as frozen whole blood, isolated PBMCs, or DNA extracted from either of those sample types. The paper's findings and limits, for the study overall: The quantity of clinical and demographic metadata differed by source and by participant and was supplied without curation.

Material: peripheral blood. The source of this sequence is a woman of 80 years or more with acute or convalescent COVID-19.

This receptor carries the CDR3 CASSLRTSGRGELFF. The bases are TGTGCCAGCAGCCTACGAACTAGCGGGAGGGGGGAGCTGTTTTTT. The rearrangement joined TRBV7-8 to TRBJ2-2; 12 central nucleotides agree with TRBD2. Clipping removes 5 bases from V and 8 bases from J, with 6 as the unmatched junction base count. The CDR3 runs 15 residues from the cysteine to the phenylalanine. Only the CDR3 region is kept as DNA, spanning 45 bases read in frame from base 1. The germline V gene specifies SGHVS as CDR1 and FQNEAQ as CDR2.